A selection of T cell receptor beta chains follows, all from one sample in a study of EBV T-cell therapy then PD-1 blockade in nasopharyngeal carcinoma. What these receptors recognize is not known. Here immunoSEQ multiplex PCR was the method, and the copy in TCRdb shows in-frame clones only, minus some. The top ten hold approximately 34% of the sample, which has about 20,000 clones, about 88% seen once. Sequences were derived from CD8+ T cells from blood, sampled at roughly day 250 from a patient whose treatment included autologous EBV-specific T cells and nivolumab. These receptor sequences come from a middle-aged man with nasopharyngeal carcinoma. CDR3s include the opening cysteine and the closing phenylalanine or tryptophan. The D gene is left open where the match is weak. Rows may omit the clone size; those that give it use once, few, many or a size class.

J: TRBJ1-2
D: TRBD1
V: TRBV4-3
size: .
CDR3: CASSQGLGQAFYGYTF
DNA: TGCGCCAGCAGCCAGGGGTTGGGACAGGCGTTCTATGGCTACACCTTC

J: TRBJ2-1
D: TRBD2
V: TRBV3-1/TRBV3-2
size: .
CDR3: CASSQGGGGVEQFF
DNA: TGTGCCAGCAGCCAAGGCGGGGGAGGGGTTGAGCAGTTCTTC

J: TRBJ2-2
D: .
V: TRBV18
size: many
CDR3: CASSLEDSSTGELFF
DNA: TGTGCCAGCTCACTAGAGGACAGCTCCACCGGGGAGCTGTTTTTT

J: TRBJ2-7
D: TRBD2
V: TRBV4-1
size: .
CDR3: CASSPGGLAGPSYEQYF
DNA: TGCGCCAGCAGCCCTGGGGGACTAGCGGGACCCTCCTACGAGCAGTACTTC

J: TRBJ1-4
D: .
V: TRBV6-6
size: .
CDR3: CASSYERFKLFF
DNA: TGTGCCAGCAGTTACGAGAGGTTTAAACTGTTTTTT

J: TRBJ2-7
D: .
V: TRBV9
size: few
CDR3: CASSASQGKYEQYF
DNA: TGTGCCAGCAGCGCTTCACAGGGTAAATACGAGCAGTACTTC

J: TRBJ2-7
D: .
V: TRBV7-9
size: once
CDR3: CASSLQGSEQYF
DNA: TGTGCCAGCAGCTTACAGGGGAGCGAGCAGTACTTC

J: TRBJ2-1
D: TRBD1
V: TRBV27
size: few
CDR3: CATRQGAPLNEQFF
DNA: TGTGCCACCAGACAGGGGGCGCCCCTGAATGAGCAGTTCTTC

J: TRBJ2-3
D: .
V: TRBV24-1
size: medium-sized
CDR3: CATSDWSGFTDTQYF
DNA: TGTGCCACCAGTGATTGGTCAGGATTCACAGATACGCAGTATTTT

J: TRBJ1-5
D: .
V: TRBV7-6
size: few
CDR3: CASSGGGWGNQPQHF
DNA: TGTGCCAGCAGCGGGGGGGGCTGGGGCAATCAGCCCCAGCATTTT

J: TRBJ1-2
D: .
V: TRBV7-9
size: .
CDR3: CASSLAGREGGYTF
DNA: TGTGCCAGCAGCTTAGCCGGGAGGGAGGGTGGCTACACCTTC

J: TRBJ1-1
D: .
V: TRBV2
size: .
CDR3: CASSSRGNTEAFF
DNA: TGTGCCAGCAGTAGTAGGGGGAACACTGAAGCTTTCTTT

J: TRBJ2-7
D: .
V: TRBV6-5
size: .
CDR3: CASRGGDVAYEQYF
DNA: TGTGCCAGCAGAGGGGGGGACGTCGCCTACGAGCAGTACTTC

J: TRBJ2-7
D: .
V: TRBV10-3
size: .
CDR3: CAISGSLTGSSYEQYF
DNA: TGTGCCATCAGTGGGAGTCTTACAGGGTCTTCCTACGAGCAGTACTTC

J: TRBJ1-1
D: .
V: TRBV7-9
size: .
CDR3: CASSLRDSQEYTEAFF
DNA: TGTGCCAGCAGCCTCCGGGACTCCCAGGAATACACTGAAGCTTTCTTT

J: TRBJ2-3
D: .
V: TRBV6-4
size: .
CDR3: CASSEGRESDTQYF
DNA: TGTGCCAGCAGCGAAGGCAGGGAATCAGATACGCAGTATTTT

J: TRBJ2-1
D: .
V: TRBV6-2/TRBV6-3
size: .
CDR3: CASSPDSGGYNEQFF
DNA: TGTGCCAGCAGTCCCGATTCAGGGGGGTACAATGAGCAGTTCTTC

J: TRBJ2-3
D: .
V: TRBV13
size: .
CDR3: CASSQDPSTDTQYF
DNA: TGTGCCAGCAGCCAGGACCCTAGCACAGATACGCAGTATTTT

J: TRBJ1-1
D: .
V: TRBV27
size: .
CDR3: CASSLSGGGSTEAFF
DNA: TGTGCCAGCAGTTTAAGCGGGGGGGGGAGCACTGAAGCTTTCTTT

J: TRBJ1-1
D: .
V: TRBV7-9
size: .
CDR3: CASSSGQGIHTEAFF
DNA: TGTGCCAGCAGCTCGGGCCAGGGGATTCACACTGAAGCTTTCTTT

J: TRBJ1-2
D: .
V: TRBV3-1/TRBV3-2
size: once
CDR3: CASSQDMGFGYTF
DNA: TGTGCCAGCAGCCAAGATATGGGTTTTGGCTACACCTTC

J: TRBJ2-3
D: TRBD2
V: TRBV9
size: .
CDR3: CASSPRAGASTDTQYF
DNA: TGTGCCAGCAGCCCCCGAGCGGGGGCTAGCACAGATACGCAGTATTTT

J: TRBJ2-1
D: TRBD2
V: TRBV27
size: .
CDR3: CASRAGAYEQFF
DNA: TGTGCCAGCAGAGCGGGGGCCTATGAGCAGTTCTTC

J: TRBJ2-5
D: TRBD2
V: TRBV27
size: once
CDR3: CASSSLRPGTSNMRYQETQYF
DNA: TGTGCCAGCAGTTCTTTACGCCCCGGGACTAGCAATATGAGGTACCAAGAGACCCAGTACTTC

J: TRBJ2-2
D: .
V: TRBV29-1
size: .
CDR3: CSVRPGPGDTGELFF
DNA: TGCAGCGTTCGACCGGGTCCCGGGGACACCGGGGAGCTGTTTTTT

J: TRBJ2-1
D: TRBD2
V: TRBV29-1
size: .
CDR3: CSALGLAGGPGAFF
DNA: TGCAGCGCCCTGGGACTAGCGGGGGGCCCGGGAGCGTTCTTC

J: TRBJ1-1
D: .
V: TRBV20-1
size: .
CDR3: CSASWEDQNTEAFF
DNA: TGCAGTGCTAGTTGGGAAGACCAGAACACTGAAGCTTTCTTT

J: TRBJ1-4
D: .
V: TRBV6-5
size: .
CDR3: CVSMGGSEKLFF
DNA: TGTGTCTCCATGGGGGGAAGTGAAAAACTGTTTTTT

J: TRBJ2-2
D: .
V: TRBV2
size: .
CDR3: CASSGRGVTGELFF
DNA: TGTGCCAGCAGTGGCAGGGGGGTCACCGGGGAGCTGTTTTTT

J: TRBJ2-7
D: TRBD2
V: TRBV2
size: once
CDR3: CASSEPSGGVYEQYF
DNA: TGTGCCAGCAGTGAACCTAGCGGGGGAGTCTACGAGCAGTACTTC

J: TRBJ1-5
D: .
V: TRBV5-6
size: .
CDR3: CASSLLGENQPQHF
DNA: TGTGCCAGCAGCTTGCTAGGGGAGAATCAGCCCCAGCATTTT

J: TRBJ2-7
D: TRBD1
V: TRBV2
size: .
CDR3: CASSESEGARIYEQYF
DNA: TGTGCCAGCAGTGAAAGTGAGGGGGCGAGAATCTACGAGCAGTACTTC

J: TRBJ2-7
D: TRBD2
V: TRBV19
size: .
CDR3: CASSRDVLGRNEQYF
DNA: TGTGCCAGTAGCCGGGACGTCCTCGGGAGGAACGAGCAGTACTTC

J: TRBJ1-4
D: .
V: TRBV12-3/TRBV12-4
size: .
CDR3: CASLGVTNEKLFF
DNA: TGTGCCAGCCTTGGAGTGACTAATGAAAAACTGTTTTTT

J: TRBJ2-7
D: .
V: TRBV7-6
size: .
CDR3: CASSLAYGTHYEQYF
DNA: TGTGCCAGCAGCTTAGCTTACGGGACTCACTACGAGCAGTACTTC

J: TRBJ1-2
D: TRBD1
V: TRBV7-9
size: .
CDR3: CASSSLRQGRRRNGYTF
DNA: TGTGCCAGCAGCTCGCTAAGACAGGGGCGAAGAAGAAATGGCTACACCTTC

J: TRBJ1-1
D: .
V: TRBV7-6
size: .
CDR3: CASSLGAGNTEAFF
DNA: TGTGCCAGCAGCTTAGGGGCAGGGAACACTGAAGCTTTCTTT

J: TRBJ1-1
D: .
V: TRBV5-1
size: .
CDR3: CASSGGHLDNTEAFF
DNA: TGCGCCAGCAGCGGGGGTCACCTAGATAACACTGAAGCTTTCTTT

J: TRBJ2-7
D: TRBD2
V: TRBV5-1
size: .
CDR3: CASSLGTNYEQYF
DNA: TGCGCCAGCAGCTTAGGGACTAACTACGAGCAGTACTTC

J: TRBJ2-2
D: .
V: TRBV4-2
size: .
CDR3: CASSQGGDTGELFF
DNA: TGTGCCAGCAGCCAGGGGGGCGACACCGGGGAGCTGTTTTTT

J: TRBJ2-7
D: .
V: TRBV2
size: .
CDR3: CASRDWTYEQYF
DNA: TGTGCCAGCAGGGACTGGACCTACGAGCAGTACTTC

J: TRBJ1-2
D: .
V: TRBV12-3/TRBV12-4
size: .
CDR3: CASSQDNYYGYTF
DNA: TGTGCCAGCAGCCAGGACAATTACTATGGCTACACCTTC

J: TRBJ2-1
D: .
V: TRBV7-2
size: .
CDR3: CASSLAGGRDEQFF
DNA: TGTGCCAGCAGCTTAGCGGGGGGGCGAGATGAGCAGTTCTTC

J: TRBJ2-2
D: .
V: TRBV9
size: few
CDR3: CASSALVPSLNTGELFF
DNA: TGTGCCAGCAGCGCTCTTGTGCCGTCCTTAAACACCGGGGAGCTGTTTTTT

J: TRBJ1-1
D: .
V: TRBV25-1
size: once
CDR3: CGTKRGGSTEAFF
DNA: TGTGGCACCAAGAGGGGGGGTAGCACTGAAGCTTTCTTT

J: TRBJ1-2
D: .
V: TRBV14
size: .
CDR3: CASSQDQQFYGYTF
DNA: TGTGCCAGCAGCCAAGATCAACAGTTCTATGGCTACACCTTC

J: TRBJ2-7
D: .
V: TRBV27
size: .
CDR3: CASSLSSGPGHLSYEQYF
DNA: TGTGCCAGCAGTTTATCGTCCGGACCAGGGCACCTCTCCTACGAGCAGTACTTC

J: TRBJ1-5
D: .
V: TRBV5-5
size: .
CDR3: CASSLDFNSNQPQHF
DNA: TGTGCCAGCAGCTTGGATTTCAATAGCAATCAGCCCCAGCATTTT

J: TRBJ1-2
D: TRBD1
V: TRBV2
size: .
CDR3: CASSEGQGLNGYTF
DNA: TGTGCCAGCAGTGAAGGACAGGGGTTGAACGGCTACACCTTC

J: TRBJ1-6
D: .
V: TRBV7-9
size: .
CDR3: CASSLEQPSYNSPLHF
DNA: TGTGCCAGCAGCTTAGAGCAACCCTCCTATAATTCACCCCTCCACTTT

J: TRBJ1-5
D: .
V: TRBV7-9
size: .
CDR3: CASSLSGGNQPQHF
DNA: TGTGCCAGCAGCTTGTCCGGTGGAAATCAGCCCCAGCATTTT

J: TRBJ1-1
D: .
V: TRBV24-1
size: .
CDR3: CATSGPGVTEAFF
DNA: TGTGCCACCAGTGGACCGGGGGTCACTGAAGCTTTCTTT

J: TRBJ1-1
D: .
V: TRBV18
size: .
CDR3: CASSRTSNDEAFF
DNA: TGTGCCAGCTCAAGGACGTCAAACGACGAAGCTTTCTTT

J: TRBJ1-6
D: .
V: TRBV20-1
size: few
CDR3: CSARVNSPLHF
DNA: TGCAGTGCTCGGGTGAATTCACCCCTCCACTTT